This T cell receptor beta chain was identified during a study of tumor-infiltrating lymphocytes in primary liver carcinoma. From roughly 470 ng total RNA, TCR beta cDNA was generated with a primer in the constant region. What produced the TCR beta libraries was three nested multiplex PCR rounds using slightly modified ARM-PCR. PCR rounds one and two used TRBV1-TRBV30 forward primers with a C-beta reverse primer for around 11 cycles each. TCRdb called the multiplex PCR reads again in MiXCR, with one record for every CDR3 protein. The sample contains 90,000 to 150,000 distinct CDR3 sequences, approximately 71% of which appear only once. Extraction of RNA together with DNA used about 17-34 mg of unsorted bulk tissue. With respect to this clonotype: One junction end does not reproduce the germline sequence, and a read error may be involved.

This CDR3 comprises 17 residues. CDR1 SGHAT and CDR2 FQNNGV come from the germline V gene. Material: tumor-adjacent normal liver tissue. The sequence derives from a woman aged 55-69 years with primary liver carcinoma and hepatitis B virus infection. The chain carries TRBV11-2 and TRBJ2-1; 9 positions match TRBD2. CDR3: CVSSHSRGGRALNEQSF. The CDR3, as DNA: TGTGTAAGCAGCCATTCTAGGGGCGGGAGGGCCCTAAATGAGCAGTCCTTC.